This T cell receptor beta chain was captured in a study of T-cell reconstitution after alpha-beta-depleted transplantation in children. This clonotype was observed a handful of times. The V gene end was trimmed by 4 bases and the J gene end by 9 bases; junction bases not matched to a gene: 4. Germline CDR1 SQVTM, CDR2 ANQGSEA. The CDR3 consists of 13 residues. Unique molecular identifiers were used in preparing the TCRbeta library. TCRdb redid the calling of the PCR reads with MiXCR, one entry per CDR3 protein. Of roughly 500,000 distinct CDR3 sequences in the sample, around an eighth were seen once. The sequence was collected from a human donor who donated a stem cell graft to a child with combined immunodeficiency. This chain connects TRBV29-1 to TRBJ2-1; 12 bases are a match to TRBD2. This specimen was PBMCs from the stem cell graft donor, taken from the stem cell graft. CDR3 protein: CSVGETSGSEQFF. The CDR3 nucleotides are TGCAGCGTTGGGGAGACTAGCGGGAGTGAGCAGTTCTTC.